Included here is one T cell receptor (beta chain) sequence, with context. Generated by immunoSEQ multiplex PCR, the TCRdb table keeps only in-frame clones and is missing some. This sample has over 55,000 clones; roughly 93% occur once, and the top ten carry over 1.5%. The entry originates in a study of T cell changes during pregnancy in multiple sclerosis. The starting material was peripheral blood, obtained after pregnancy. The sequence derives from a female donor with multiple sclerosis, enrolled in a pregnancy study.

CDR3 nucleotide sequence: TGCGCCAGCAGCGCGACCACGGGACTAGCGGTTAACACCGGGGAGCTGTTTTTT. Protein product: CASSATTGLAVNTGELFF. The chain has TRBV5-1 and TRBJ2-2, with 11 bases aligning to TRBD2. V shed 4 bases and J 2 bases; nucleotides not matched to a gene: 10. CDR3 length: 18 amino acids. Germline CDR1 reads SGHRS; CDR2 reads YFSETQ. The full variable domain, rest sourced from reference TRBV5-1 and TRBJ2-2, is KAGVTQTPRYLIKTRGQQVTLSCSPISGHRSVSWYQQTPGQGLQFLFEYFSETQRNKGNFPGRFSGRQFSNSRSEMNVSTLELGDSALYLCASSATTGLAVNTGELFFGEGSRLTVL.